This T cell receptor (beta chain) appears in the sequencing data of a study of T cell repertoires in ileal Crohn's disease. In the case of this clone: Antigen: not known.

The germline CDR1 and CDR2 sequences are LGHNA and YSLEER. This CDR3 is built from 17 residues. The ends lost 2 bases at V and 5 bases at J; junction bases unmatched: 12. Described time point: inflamed ileum from the surgical specimen. Notes on the study in general: Clonal expansions were more frequent in active smokers than non-smokers at surgery.

Produced via immunoSEQ multiplex PCR; TCRdb's table is partial and in-frame only. The sample has roughly 17,000 clones; approximately 92% are singletons. The chain employs TRBV4-3 and TRBJ2-3; 8 bases fit TRBD1. The TCR was taken from an adult with Crohn's disease. Sequenced sample: ileal tissue. CDR3 amino acids: CASSQQQGTGIEDTQYF. In nucleotides, the CDR3 is TGCGCCAGCAGCCAACAACAGGGGACAGGCATTGAAGATACGCAGTATTTT.